The 32 T cell receptor beta chains in this list originate from one sample, sequenced in a study of T cells in Graves' hyperthyroidism and ophthalmopathy. TCR beta CDR3 sequences were amplified from RNA transcripts. HTBI primers were the set used in a first-round RT-PCR of the TCR CDR3. MiXCR was run by TCRdb on the multiplex PCR reads, yielding one entry per CDR3 protein. The data contain about 740,000 distinct CDR3 sequences, 12% to 15% of them seen just once; the ten biggest clones take up 10%. Sequenced material: blood. These receptors originate from a young woman with Graves' hyperthyroidism.

This clonotype was seen more than once but under ten times. The chain employs TRBV19 and TRBJ2-2; D gene uncertain. The V gene lost 7 bases and the J gene lost 4 bases, with 7 bases spanning the gap. This CDR3 comprises 12 residues. The germline gives CDR1 LNHDA, CDR2 SQIVND (reference sequence). CDR3 coding DNA: TGTGCCAGTAAGGCGGTCACCGGGGAGCTGTTTTTT. This encodes CASKAVTGELFF.

Ten or more counts support this clonotype. This chain connects TRBV30 to TRBJ2-7, with TRBD1 matching over 8 bases. V shed 3 bases and J 2 bases; nucleotides not matched to a gene: 6. The germline CDR1 and CDR2 sequences are GTSNPN and SVGIG (reference sequence). The CDR3 has 14 residues. CDR3 nucleotides: TGTGCCTGGAGGTACAGGGGGGAAGCCTACGAGCAGTACTTC. Residues: CAWRYRGEAYEQYF.

This clonotype was observed a few times. V gene TRBV20-1 combines with J gene TRBJ1-1; possible D gene TRBD1, 6 bases. The CDR3 is made up of 14 amino acids. The germline V gene encodes CDR1 DFQATT and CDR2 SNEGSKA (reference sequence). CDR3 region: CSAHGQLMNTEAFF. As DNA, the CDR3 is TGCAGCGCCCATGGACAGCTCATGAACACTGAAGCTTTCTTT.

Ten or more counts support this clonotype. DNA for the CDR3: TGTGCCAGCAGTTCCCAGGGACTACCAGGGGGTGAGCAGTTCTTC. As protein: CASSSQGLPGGEQFF. J is TRBJ2-1 and V is TRBV7-2; D is perhaps TRBD1 or TRBD2 (7 bases each). V lost 6 bases and J 9 bases, leaving 21 bases between the germline ends. The CDR3 totals 15 residues. The germline V gene has CDR1 SGHTA and CDR2 FQGNSA.

V is TRBV5-5 and J is TRBJ1-1; D gene ambiguous. This CDR3 has 14 amino acids. Germline V gives CDR1 SGHKS, CDR2 YYEKEE (reference sequence). The ends were cut back, 4 bases at V and 1 base at J, with 11 bases in the middle. The CDR3 bases are TGTGCCAGCAGCCGGTGGGCAGGGAACACTGAAGCTTTCTTT. Translating it yields CASSRWAGNTEAFF.

This clonotype was counted only a few times. This chain connects TRBV9 to TRBJ1-1, with D perhaps matching TRBD1 (5 bases). Trimming took off 0 bases at V and 6 bases at J, with 15 bases between the two ends. In germline, CDR1 is SGDLS, CDR2 YYNGEE. The CDR3 has 15 amino acids. In nucleotides, the CDR3 is TGTGCCAGCAGCGTAGGGAGGGGTAGGAGCGCTGAAGCTTTCTTT. Translating it yields CASSVGRGRSAEAFF.

The chain is built from TRBV11-3 and TRBJ2-1, with 8 bases lining up with TRBD2. Germline trimming cut 5 bases from V and 14 bases from J; bases unmatched to any gene: 5. Germline V CDR1 and CDR2: SGHNT, YENEEA. The CDR3 extends over 11 amino acids. In DNA form, the CDR3 reads TGTGCCAGCAGCACCGGGACTAGGAAGTTCTTC. Its translation: CASSTGTRKFF.

This clonotype was counted only a few times. The CDR3 protein is CASSLGIKLHATNEKLFF. DNA of the CDR3: TGTGCCAGCAGCTTGGGCATTAAACTTCATGCAACTAATGAAAAACTGTTTTTT. The rearrangement links TRBV11-2 to TRBJ1-4; no definite D call. V dropped 3 bases and J dropped 0 bases, with 17 bases sitting between them. Germline CDR1 and CDR2: SGHAT and FQNNGV. The CDR3 is 18 amino acids.

This clonotype was seen at least ten times. The chain links TRBV15 to TRBJ2-1; weak D call: TRBD1 (6 bases). This CDR3 has 12 amino acids. V lost 5 bases, J lost 6 bases, and 8 bases lay in between. CDR1 is LNHNV and CDR2 is YYDKDF in the germline V gene (reference sequence). As DNA, the CDR3 is TGTGCCACCAGCCAGGGGAGCAATGAGCAGTTCTTC. Its protein is CATSQGSNEQFF.

This clonotype appeared many times. The chain combines TRBV18 with TRBJ2-7; TRBD2 aligns across 8 bases. Germline V gives CDR1 KGHSH, CDR2 LQKENI. This CDR3 has 17 residues. V shed 2 bases and J 1 base; nucleotides not matched to a gene: 10. CDR3 in DNA: TGTGCCAGCTCACCAGTCGCGGCGGGAGGAGTTTCCTACGAGCAGTACTTC. Residues: CASSPVAAGGVSYEQYF.

This chain uses TRBV29-1 with TRBJ2-1; TRBD2 matches at 9 bases. Germline values: CDR1 SQVTM, CDR2 ANQGSEA. J gave up 8 bases and V 7 bases, and 21 bases lay outside the gene matches. There are 17 residues in the CDR3. As DNA, the CDR3 is TGCAGCGCCCGGGGAGCTGCGCGGGAGGGCCTAGACCATGAGCAGTTCTTC. Encoded protein: CSARGAAREGLDHEQFF.

The rearrangement links TRBV11-3 to TRBJ2-6, with unresolved D. The CDR3 runs 13 residues. CDR1 is SGHNT and CDR2 is YENEEA in the germline V gene. Trimming shortened V by 8 bases and J by 2 bases, and 7 bases separated the two germline ends. The CDR3 DNA sequence: TGTGCCAGCGGCCTCACTGGGGCCAACGTCCTGACTTTC. As protein: CASGLTGANVLTF.

The chain is built from TRBV20-1 and TRBJ1-1, with 7 positions matching TRBD1. The CDR3 covers 15 residues. In germline, CDR1 is DFQATT, CDR2 SNEGSKA (reference sequence). V shed 5 bases, J shed 1 base, and the junction held 10 bases outside the gene matches. CDR3 in amino acids: CSALKRDSPNTEAFF. CDR3 nucleotides: TGCAGTGCTCTAAAGAGGGACAGTCCGAACACTGAAGCTTTCTTT.

This clonotype was seen a few times. The chain links TRBV7-9 to TRBJ2-5, with D perhaps TRBD2 (6 bases). Trimming stripped 4 bases from V and 2 bases from J, with 20 bases between. CDR1 and CDR2 (germline): SEHNR, FQNEAQ (reference sequence). The CDR3 loop spans 17 amino acids. The DNA of the CDR3 is TGTGCCAGCAGCTCTCAGGGTCGGGAGAGGAGACAAGAGACCCAGTACTTC. Translated: CASSSQGRERRQETQYF.

Many counts were recorded for this clonotype. This chain links TRBV11-2 with TRBJ2-5; 9 nucleotides line up with TRBD2. Germline CDR1 SGHAT, CDR2 FQNNGV. Trimming took 7 bases from V and 1 from J; bases not matched to a gene: 4. The CDR3 consists of 14 residues. The CDR3 loop is CASTGGLAQETQYF. The CDR3 DNA reads TGTGCCAGCACCGGGGGACTAGCCCAAGAGACCCAGTACTTC.

Many counts were recorded for this clonotype. The chain combines TRBV30 with TRBJ2-1; D call uncertain. V was pared by 6 bases and J by 4 bases, with 13 bases between. Germline CDR1 and CDR2: GTSNPN and SVGIG (reference sequence). The CDR3 spans 13 residues. The CDR3 here is CACRGGRYNEQFF. CDR3 nucleotide sequence: TGTGCCTGCCGCGGTGGAAGGTACAATGAGCAGTTCTTC.

This clonotype was observed a handful of times. This chain connects TRBV7-2 to TRBJ1-2; no definite D call. The CDR3 runs 13 residues. V lost 1 base to trimming and J lost 8 bases, with 11 bases between them. Germline CDR1 SGHTA, CDR2 FQGNSA. The CDR3 DNA reads as TGTGCCAGCAGCTTAGTATGGGTGATGGGCTACACCTTC. Amino acid sequence: CASSLVWVMGYTF. The full variable domain, with the rest looked up from reference TRBV7-2 and TRBJ1-2, is GAGVSQSPSNKVTEKGKDVELRCDPISGHTALYWYRQSLGQGLEFLIYFQGNSAPDKSGLPSDRFSAERTGGSVSTLTIQRTQQEDSAVYLCASSLVWVMGYTFGSGTRLTVV.

J is TRBJ2-1 and V is TRBV10-3; D gene uncertain. V lost 3 bases to trimming and J lost 6 bases, with 15 bases between them. Per germline, CDR1 ENHRY and CDR2 SYGVKD. The CDR3 covers 15 residues. The CDR3 DNA is TGTGCCATCAGTGATTTCGTACCAACTGTCAATGAGCAGTTCTTC. It encodes CAISDFVPTVNEQFF.

This clonotype was recorded many times. The V gene is TRBV20-1, the J gene TRBJ2-7; the D is unclear. Germline V gene lookup returns CDR1 DFQATT and CDR2 SNEGSKA (reference sequence). The CDR3 is 10 amino acids. Trimming shortened V by 6 bases and J by 2 bases, and 5 bases separated the two germline ends. The CDR3 DNA sequence: TGCAGTGCGGAACCCTACGAGCAGTACTTC. This translates into CSAEPYEQYF.

This clonotype was observed many times. The chain joins TRBV12-3 or TRBV12-4 to TRBJ2-3, with TRBD1 as a possible D gene (5 bases). V lost 5 bases and J lost 3, with 15 bases in between. The CDR3 has 15 residues. The CDR3 coding sequence is TGTGCCAGCAGTGAGACGGCTAAGGGGACAGATACGCAGTATTTT. As protein: CASSETAKGTDTQYF.

This clonotype was seen a handful of times. The V gene is TRBV7-8, the J gene TRBJ2-4; 7 bases match TRBD1. Germline CDR1 SGHVS, CDR2 FQNEAQ. CDR3 length: 16 residues. With V trimmed by 5 bases and J by 8 bases, 15 bases remained unmatched. CDR3 nucleotides: TGTGCCAGCAGCATAAGACCGACAGGGAATCTACACATTCAGTACTTC. Translating gives CASSIRPTGNLHIQYF.

This clonotype was found many times. CDR3 amino acids: CASRTSPGNTIYF. The CDR3 DNA sequence: TGTGCCAGCAGGACTTCACCTGGAAACACCATATATTTT. V is TRBV2 and J is TRBJ1-3; D call uncertain. The CDR3 totals 13 residues. Germline CDR1 is SNHLY and CDR2 is FYNNEI. V lost 6 bases and J 2 bases, leaving 8 bases between the germline ends.

The sample holds many counts of this clonotype. The J gene is TRBJ1-2, the V gene TRBV12-3 or TRBV12-4, with D perhaps TRBD1 (5 bases). The CDR3 spans 15 residues. The V and J ends lost 3 bases and 3 bases respectively, with 14 bases between them. CDR3 loop: CASSFGRGSDYGYTF. CDR3 nucleotides: TGTGCCAGCAGTTTCGGTCGGGGGTCAGACTATGGCTACACCTTC.

This clonotype has more than one count but fewer than ten. The chain joins TRBV25-1 to TRBJ2-6, with TRBD1 as a possible D gene (6 bases). This CDR3 has 15 amino acids. Germline values: CDR1 MGHDK, CDR2 SYGVNS. V was clipped by 4 bases and J by 2 bases, with 9 bases between them. This CDR3 is CASSAAGAGANVLTF. DNA for the CDR3: TGTGCCAGCAGTGCCGCAGGGGCTGGGGCCAACGTCCTGACTTTC.

Of note for this clonotype: A much larger clone lies one base from this, so it may be a read error. V and J are TRBV7-8 and TRBJ1-5; D unclear. Germline V CDR1 and CDR2: SGHVS, FQNEAQ. CDR3 length equals 12 residues. The CDR3 nucleotides are TGTGTCAGCAGCCCTCACAATCAGCCCCAGCATTTT. This gives the protein CVSSPHNQPQHF.

This clonotype was recorded a few times. This chain uses TRBV6-1 with TRBJ2-7; unclear D gene. Deletions cut 6 bases from V and 5 bases from J, with 17 bases between. Germline V lookup: CDR1 MNHNS, CDR2 SASEGT. This CDR3 is built from 14 residues. The CDR3 here is CASSQDSGQNEQYF. Here the CDR3 DNA reads TGTGCCAGCAGCCAAGATTCCGGGCAGAACGAGCAGTACTTC.

V usage is TRBV7-9 and J usage is TRBJ2-2, with D tentatively TRBD1 (5 bases). This CDR3 comprises 15 residues. The germline CDR1 and CDR2 sequences are SEHNR and FQNEAQ (reference sequence). Trimming removed 4 bases at V and 5 bases at J, with 14 bases between. In DNA, the CDR3 is TGTGCCAGCAGCTCCTTTCAGGGAAGGACCGGGGAGCTGTTTTTT. Protein sequence: CASSSFQGRTGELFF.

This clonotype has just a few counts. The J gene is TRBJ1-5, the V gene TRBV7-9; D unresolved. CDR1 is SEHNR and CDR2 is FQNEAQ in the germline V gene (reference sequence). This CDR3 spans 12 amino acids. Trimming shortened V by 4 bases and J by 6 bases, and 7 bases separated the two germline ends. The CDR3 reads CASSSIGQPQHF. The DNA of the CDR3 is TGTGCCAGCAGCTCAATTGGTCAGCCCCAGCATTTT.

Many counts were recorded for this clonotype. The V call is TRBV2, the J call TRBJ2-7, with 10 bases lining up with TRBD1. CDR1 is SNHLY and CDR2 is FYNNEI in the germline V gene. The CDR3 runs 15 residues. With 6 bases clipped from V and 3 bases from J, the junction kept 8 bases outside the gene matches. The CDR3: CASRGGRTGGYEQYF. The CDR3 nucleotides are TGTGCCAGCAGGGGGGGTCGGACAGGGGGCTACGAGCAGTACTTC.

The chain carries TRBV9 and TRBJ2-7; D might be TRBD1 or TRBD2, each matching 5 bases. CDR1 and CDR2 from the germline V gene are SGDLS and YYNGEE. V was trimmed by 2 bases and J by 4 bases, leaving 16 bases between them. The CDR3 consists of 15 residues. DNA of the CDR3: TGTGCCAGCAGCGTCGTCGGGACGGCCTATTACGAGCAGTACTTC. Translating it yields CASSVVGTAYYEQYF.

In its sample, this clonotype was seen a few times. V is TRBV27 and J is TRBJ1-2, with D hard to call. V was pared by 6 bases and J by 6 bases, with 17 bases between. The CDR3 is 14 residues long. Germline V gene lookup returns CDR1 MNHEY and CDR2 SMNVEV (reference sequence). CDR3 loop: CASSLSVRGNGYTF. The CDR3 DNA reads TGTGCCAGCAGCCTTTCCGTCAGAGGGAATGGCTACACCTTC.

This clonotype came up many times. The chain uses TRBV2 and TRBJ1-5, with D uncertain. Germline assignment: CDR1 SNHLY and CDR2 FYNNEI. This CDR3 contains 16 residues. V lost 4 bases and J 4 bases, leaving 17 bases between the germline ends. This CDR3 reads CASSALDTGYNQPQHF. CDR3 nucleotides: TGTGCCAGCAGTGCCCTAGACACTGGGTATAATCAGCCCCAGCATTTT.